This section outlines one T cell receptor beta chain sequence together with its context. This clonotype was seen a handful of times. Its cognate antigen has yet to be identified. One base away there is no much larger clone; base qualities are not given. This entry belongs to a study of identical twins listed by TCRdb under 2016. Context from the whole study: To test whether fetal clonotypes persist, this study deep-sequenced TCR alpha and beta repertoires from monozygotic twins, from unrelated adults of various ages, and from cord blood. Replicate twin experiments were performed at different times using different library preparation protocols to rule out contamination. The study at large found these results: Because the same donors could not be followed over many years, the conclusions depended on cross-sectional statistical analysis. Zero-insertion analyses could be partly confounded by invariant T cells such as MAIT and iNKT, although diverse VJ usage argued against such confounding for most clonotypes. Abundant cord blood beta clonotypes carried fewer insertions; young adult naive repertoires showed a weaker similar trend, while memory repertoires showed none. Excess twin sharing in beta out-of-frame sequences was weaker because fewer shared sequences lowered the signal-to-noise ratio. Out-of-frame TCR alpha sequences shared between twins showed an excess of low generation-probability sequences compared with coincidental sharing between unrelated individuals. Recombination models systematically underestimated out-of-frame TCR alpha sharing in monozygotic twins but agreed with sharing between unrelated individuals.

Every donor in the study was a healthy Caucasian. The twin cohort consisted of three pairs of female monozygotic twins, all aged about 18 to 29 years. RNA for TCR libraries was isolated from peripheral blood mononuclear cells. Library prep was done by 5' RACE. The data were produced on an Illumina HiSeq 2000. Template switching introduced a universal primer binding site; the final cDNA contained a unique molecular identifier, enabling accurate counting of TCR cDNA molecules. First-strand cDNA for TCR alpha and beta chains was synthesized from specific primers in the conserved constant-segment region. To control for contamination, every cDNA library carried two barcodes: a SMART-Mk sample barcode plus Illumina barcodes. TruSeq adapter sequences and Illumina sample barcodes were added in two successive PCR steps. TCR alpha and beta cDNA libraries were sequenced on the Illumina HiSeq platform with custom primers. The published analysis was carried out like this. Raw reads were processed with MiGEC to extract unique molecular identifiers, and MiXCR was used to determine CDR3 positions. For each individual, recombination models were inferred using an EM algorithm with the repgenHMM and IGoR tools. The analysis of shared clonotypes was done with the tcR package in R, with sharing normalized by the product of cloneset sizes. To study raw recombination free of thymic and clonal selection effects, out-of-frame nonproductive sequences were analyzed. TCRdb cleaned the public reads at Q25 with fastp, built clones with MiXCR and kept in-frame beta chains. Identical CDR3 protein sequences are pooled into one entry, listed with their most common genes and DNA. The V and J calls reflect TCRdb's pipeline rather than the authors' work. Across this sample there are about 810,000 distinct CDR3 sequences, with roughly 12% seen only once. The biggest ten clones account for 1.5% to 2% of the sample.

CDR1 and CDR2 (WSHSY, SAAADI) derive from the germline V gene. The trim is 10 bases for V and 2 bases for J, with a gap of 16 bases between the germline ends. From the cysteine up to the phenylalanine, the CDR3 has a length of 14 residues. Kept here is only the CDR3 DNA, which spans 42 bases and is read in frame from base 1. A further study also used this sample, focusing on yellow fever vaccine responses in identical twins. Reported in the second study: According to the authors, the vaccine-induced T cell response in identical twins seemed to be partly convergent and partly specific to each individual. The study precisely tracked vaccine-responding T cell clones in identical twins.

The clonotype comes from a woman aged 18 to 35 in good health. Here the chain combines TRBV10-2 and TRBJ2-3; the best D guess is TRBD2, with 5 bases matching. Sequencing used PBMCs. In nucleotide form, the sequence is TGCGCCACTGCAGGTCCGAGGGTCACAGATACGCAGTATTTT. Its protein product is CATAGPRVTDTQYF.